The next 3 T cell receptor beta chains were all read from a single sample in a study of T cells in Graves' hyperthyroidism and ophthalmopathy. Amplified TCR beta CDR3 regions derived from RNA transcripts. An initial round of RT-PCR targeting the TCR CDR3 relied on the HTBI primer set. Each CDR3 protein gets one entry after TCRdb re-called the multiplex PCR reads with MiXCR. The sample shows 400,000 or so distinct CDR3 sequences, 14% of them seen only once. Sequencing input: blood. The receptors derive from a woman aged 25 to 39 with Graves' ophthalmopathy.

CDR3 residues: CASSDPGTSGLNEQFF. The CDR3 nucleotides are TGTGCCAGCAGTGACCCCGGGACTAGCGGTCTGAATGAGCAGTTCTTC. V and J are TRBV6-1 and TRBJ2-1; 11 bases line up with TRBD2. The ends lost 3 bases at V and 7 bases at J; junction bases unmatched: 8. The CDR3 has 16 residues. The germline gives CDR1 MNHNS, CDR2 SASEGT.

This clonotype was counted many times. The chain joins TRBV2 to TRBJ2-1, with 7 nucleotides matching TRBD2. Germline V CDR1 and CDR2: SNHLY, FYNNEI. This CDR3 is built from 14 residues. The V and J ends lost 6 bases and 3 bases, in that order; junction bases with no gene match: 5. CDR3 DNA sequence: TGTGCCAGCAGAAGGACTAGTGACTACAATGAGCAGTTCTTC. Its protein product is CASRRTSDYNEQFF.

This clonotype was seen ten or more times. This chain joins TRBV7-6 and TRBJ2-3; D tentatively reads TRBD1 or TRBD2 (5 bases each). Germline loops: CDR1 SGHVS, CDR2 FNYEAQ. Trimming took 5 bases from V and 0 from J, leaving 15 bases between them. The CDR3 covers 16 residues. The CDR3 is CASSTEPGRSTDTQYF. The DNA of the CDR3 is TGTGCCAGCAGCACAGAACCGGGACGCAGCACAGATACGCAGTATTTT. The entire variable domain, with the rest obtained from reference TRBV7-6 and TRBJ2-3, is as follows: GAGVSQSPRYKVTKRGQDVALRCDPISGHVSLYWYRQALGQGPEFLTYFNYEAQQDKSGLPNDRFSAERPEGSISTLTIQRTEQRDSAMYRCASSTEPGRSTDTQYFGPGTRLTVL.